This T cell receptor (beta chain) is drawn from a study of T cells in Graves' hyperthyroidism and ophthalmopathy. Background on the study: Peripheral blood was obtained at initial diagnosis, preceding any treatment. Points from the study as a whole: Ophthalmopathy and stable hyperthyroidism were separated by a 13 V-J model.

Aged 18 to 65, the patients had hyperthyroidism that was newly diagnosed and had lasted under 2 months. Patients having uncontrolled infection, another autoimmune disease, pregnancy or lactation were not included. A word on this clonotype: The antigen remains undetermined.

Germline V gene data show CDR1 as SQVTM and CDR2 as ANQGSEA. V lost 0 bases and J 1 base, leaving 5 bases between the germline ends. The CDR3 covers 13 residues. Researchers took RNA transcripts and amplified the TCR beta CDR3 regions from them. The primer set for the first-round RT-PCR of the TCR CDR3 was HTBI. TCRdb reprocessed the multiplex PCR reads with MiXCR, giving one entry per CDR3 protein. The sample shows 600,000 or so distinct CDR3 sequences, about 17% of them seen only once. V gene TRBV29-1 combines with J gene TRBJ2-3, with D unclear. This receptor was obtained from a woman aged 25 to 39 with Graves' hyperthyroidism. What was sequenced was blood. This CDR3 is CSVEDQGTDTQYF. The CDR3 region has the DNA TGCAGCGTTGAAGACCAGGGCACAGATACGCAGTATTTT.